This TCR beta chain derives from a study of metastatic and nonmetastatic thyroid tumors. On the study more broadly: Repertoires from blood and tumor or nodule tissue of malignant and benign thyroid patients were compared.

Patients underwent thyroid surgery, and none had received any treatment before it. TCRdb re-analyzed the PCR reads using MiXCR. Of about 27,000 clones in the sample, 20% to 25% were seen once. This clone was observed many times. Trimming pared 0 bases from V and 5 bases from J, leaving 8 bases between. Germline V gene data show CDR1 as MNHEY and CDR2 as SMNVEV (reference sequence). CDR3 size: 13 residues. This sequence was found in a male donor with papillary thyroid cancer or a benign thyroid nodule (not recorded which). Some clones in this sample may be carry-over from other donors' samples. Source material: blood. The chain joins TRBV27 to TRBJ2-7; a weak D match, TRBD2 (6 bases). The CDR3 nucleotides read TGTGCCAGCAGTTTATCGTCGGGGGACGAGCAGTACTTC. Its translation is CASSLSSGDEQYF.